The T cell receptor beta chain under discussion was sequenced for a study of blood T cell repertoires in COVID-19. Measured with immunoSEQ multiplex PCR; TCRdb has only the in-frame clones, and not every one. This table has roughly 260,000 clones, approximately 83% appearing once. There are 12 residues in the CDR3. CDR1 GTSNPN and CDR2 SVGIG come from the germline V gene (reference sequence). Trimming pared 5 bases from V and 4 bases from J, leaving 11 bases between. Membership in each cohort depended on participant-reported clinical history. Sequencing was done on a sample of PBMCs or T cells enriched from blood (not recorded which). The sequence was obtained from a woman between 45 and 60 years old who had recovered from COVID-19. This chain links TRBV30 with TRBJ1-2; a possible D gene is TRBD1 (5 bases). CDR3 DNA sequence: TGTGCCTGGTCTAGGGGCAGCTATGGCTACACCTTC. It codes for CAWSRGSYGYTF.